This T cell receptor (beta chain) derives from a study of cytomegalovirus exposure and HLA in healthy donors. As for the study in general: T cells numbering about 200 million yielded more than 95 million unique TCR beta sequences in an earlier analysis. Study-wide findings and caveats: A later analysis by the authors found several of the most significant clusters apparently linked to common viral pathogens.

The CDR3 totals 13 residues. With 1 base removed from V and 3 bases from J, the gap between germline ends came to 6 bases. Germline V gives CDR1 PRHDT, CDR2 FYEKMQ (reference sequence). The PCR was carried out with 60 Vbeta primers and 13 Jbeta primers. Clones were read by immunoSEQ multiplex PCR, and TCRdb kept only the in-frame ones, dropping some. The sample records about 130,000 clones, roughly 80% being singletons. As concerns this clone: Its antigen remains unidentified.

The clonotype was recovered from a girl aged 2-10 years in good health and CMV-seronegative. The source material was PBMCs. The chain is built from TRBV13 and TRBJ2-5; D not certain. The CDR3 coding sequence is TGTGCCAGCAGCTTAGTAGCCGAAGAGACCCAGTACTTC. This gives the protein CASSLVAEETQYF. Based on the CDR3 plus reference TRBV13 and TRBJ2-5, the full variable domain is AAGVIQSPRHLIKEKRETATLKCYPIPRHDTVYWYQQGPGQDPQFLISFYEKMQSDKGSIPDRFSAQQFSDYHSELNMSSLELGDSALYFCASSLVAEETQYFGPGTRLLVL.